The rows below give T cell receptor beta chains drawn from one sample of a study of CD8 T cells in Susac syndrome. TCRdb used MiXCR to reprocess the immunoSEQ multiplex PCR reads, holding one entry per CDR3 protein. Of over 130,000 distinct CDR3 sequences in the sample, 95% were seen once. The sequenced sample was CD4+ T cells from PBMCs. These receptors were obtained from a human donor with Susac syndrome. Each CDR3 is given with its conserved first and last residue. Fields, in order: D gene, V gene, clone size, J gene, CDR3 DNA, CDR3 protein. A D gene is named only where the DNA matches it firmly. A clone size is listed for some rows: how often the clone was seen (once, few, many), or a class if it is expanded.

D gene: -
V gene: TRBV14
clone size: -
J gene: TRBJ2-5
CDR3 DNA: TGTGCCAGCAGCTTATACAGGGTCCAGTACTTC
CDR3 protein: CASSLYRVQYF

D gene: -
V gene: TRBV7-2
clone size: -
J gene: TRBJ2-2
CDR3 DNA: TGTGCCAGCAGCTACGACCCCTTCGCCGGGGAGCTGTTTTTT
CDR3 protein: CASSYDPFAGELFF

D gene: -
V gene: TRBV7-6
clone size: once
J gene: TRBJ1-6
CDR3 DNA: TGTGCCAGCAGCTTCGCCAGGGTTGGTTCACCCCTCCACTTT
CDR3 protein: CASSFARVGSPLHF

D gene: TRBD2
V gene: TRBV20-1
clone size: once
J gene: TRBJ2-3
CDR3 DNA: TGCAGTGCGACATGGGGAGGGACAGATACGCAGTATTTT
CDR3 protein: CSATWGGTDTQYF

D gene: -
V gene: TRBV14
clone size: -
J gene: TRBJ2-5
CDR3 DNA: TGTGCCAGCAGCCAAATGTGGCGAGAGACCCAGTACTTC
CDR3 protein: CASSQMWRETQYF

D gene: -
V gene: TRBV18
clone size: -
J gene: TRBJ2-5
CDR3 DNA: TGTGCCAGCTCGGGACAAAGGGAGACCCAGTACTTC
CDR3 protein: CASSGQRETQYF

D gene: TRBD2
V gene: TRBV4-1
clone size: -
J gene: TRBJ2-2
CDR3 DNA: TGCGCCAGCAGCGGGACTAGCGGGGGGGTTGGCACCGGGGAGCTGTTTTTT
CDR3 protein: CASSGTSGGVGTGELFF

D gene: -
V gene: TRBV25-1
clone size: -
J gene: TRBJ1-4
CDR3 DNA: TGTGCCAGCAGTGAATCGGGGGAAACGGAAAAACTGTTTTTT
CDR3 protein: CASSESGETEKLFF

D gene: TRBD1
V gene: TRBV20-1
clone size: -
J gene: TRBJ2-5
CDR3 DNA: TGCAGTGCTAACAGACAGGGCCCCCAAGAGACCCAGTACTTC
CDR3 protein: CSANRQGPQETQYF

D gene: -
V gene: TRBV24-1
clone size: -
J gene: TRBJ1-1
CDR3 DNA: TGTGCCACCAGTGATGGGGGCGTAAACACTGAAGCTTTCTTT
CDR3 protein: CATSDGGVNTEAFF

D gene: TRBD2
V gene: TRBV18
clone size: -
J gene: TRBJ2-1
CDR3 DNA: TGTGCCAGCTCACCACGGGAACTAGCGCCCCAACCTAGTGAGCAGTTCTTC
CDR3 protein: CASSPRELAPQPSEQFF

D gene: -
V gene: TRBV10-3
clone size: -
J gene: TRBJ2-7
CDR3 DNA: TGTGCCATCAGTGACTCGAATCTCCGAGGCTCCTACGAGCAGTACTTC
CDR3 protein: CAISDSNLRGSYEQYF

D gene: -
V gene: TRBV12-5
clone size: -
J gene: TRBJ1-5
CDR3 DNA: TGTGCTAGTGGTCCCTCGACAGGCCTCAAGCAGCCCCAGCATTTT
CDR3 protein: CASGPSTGLKQPQHF

D gene: -
V gene: TRBV29-1
clone size: -
J gene: TRBJ2-5
CDR3 DNA: TGCAGCGTTGAAGATCTATATGGGAATCAAGAGACCCAGTACTTC
CDR3 protein: CSVEDLYGNQETQYF

D gene: -
V gene: TRBV20-1
clone size: -
J gene: TRBJ1-5
CDR3 DNA: TGCAGTGCTAGCGCAGGATATAGCAATCAGCCCCAGCATTTT
CDR3 protein: CSASAGYSNQPQHF

D gene: TRBD1
V gene: TRBV29-1
clone size: -
J gene: TRBJ2-5
CDR3 DNA: TGCAGCGGGACAGGGGGTGCGAGGGAGACCCAGTACTTC
CDR3 protein: CSGTGGARETQYF

D gene: TRBD2
V gene: TRBV28
clone size: -
J gene: TRBJ2-2
CDR3 DNA: TGTGCCAGCAGAGCGGGGGGAAGCACCGGGGAGCTGTTTTTT
CDR3 protein: CASRAGGSTGELFF

D gene: -
V gene: TRBV7-2
clone size: -
J gene: TRBJ2-1
CDR3 DNA: TGTGCCAGCAGCTTAGACAGGGTCGGAAATGAGCAGTTCTTC
CDR3 protein: CASSLDRVGNEQFF